The sequence of this T cell receptor (beta chain) was determined in a study of beta chain features in type 1 diabetes. Broader study findings: Highly expressing activated T cells could be over-counted with a cDNA template.

About this clone itself: Its target is unknown.

The CDR3 runs to 13 residues. V lost 8 bases and J 2 bases, leaving 12 bases between the germline ends. Germline V gives CDR1 SNHLY, CDR2 FYNNEI. Every isolated RNA sample was fully reverse transcribed, so sequencing captured expressed TCRB transcripts. Produced via immunoSEQ multiplex PCR; TCRdb's table is partial and in-frame only. This table has 450,000 to 600,000 clones, about 30% appearing once. Sequencing was carried out using naive CD4+ T cells from blood. The chain carries TRBV2 and TRBJ2-5; D remains unclear. The sequence was obtained from a man younger than 35 in good health. The CDR3 DNA sequence: TGTGCCAGCCCGGTTTGGCAGCAAGAGACCCAGTACTTC. Its protein is CASPVWQQETQYF.